A selection of T cell receptor beta chains follows, all from one sample in a study of blood T cell repertoires in COVID-19. Sequencing was performed with immunoSEQ multiplex PCR; in TCRdb, only in-frame clones are kept and a portion is missing. The sample consists of 410,000 or so clones, 89% of them appearing once. Source material: peripheral blood. The source is a woman between 40 and 55 years old with COVID-19, enrolled during active disease. The CDR3 runs from the conserved cysteine through the conserved F or W. Fields, in order: clone size, D gene, J gene, V gene, CDR3 protein, CDR3 DNA. The D gene is left open where the match is weak. Not every row has a clone size; where given, it reads once, few, many or a size class.

>-|-|TRBJ1-1|TRBV21-1
CASSHLTPGHKNTEAFF
TGTGCCAGCTCCCATTTGACTCCGGGACACAAGAACACTGAAGCTTTCTTT
>once|-|TRBJ1-1|TRBV7-2
CASSVFGRGASHGTEAFF
TGTGCCAGCAGCGTCTTTGGGCGGGGCGCCAGTCATGGCACTGAAGCTTTCTTT
>once|TRBD2|TRBJ2-7|TRBV9
CASSVGTSGRDYEQYF
TGTGCCAGCAGCGTGGGGACTAGCGGGAGAGACTACGAGCAGTACTTC
>-|-|TRBJ1-3|TRBV3-1/TRBV3-2
CASSQDPGSGNTIYF
TGTGCCAGCAGCCAAGACCCGGGGTCGGGGAACACCATATATTTT
>-|TRBD2|TRBJ2-1|TRBV4-1
CASSLGTSGHGSYNEQFF
TGCGCCAGCAGCCTCGGGACTAGCGGGCACGGGTCCTACAATGAGCAGTTCTTC
>-|-|TRBJ1-2|TRBV11-2
CASRPGGQSYGYTF
TGTGCCAGCAGGCCGGGAGGGCAGTCCTATGGCTACACCTTC
>-|TRBD2|TRBJ2-2|TRBV18
CASSRNSGGSNTGELFF
TGTGCCAGCTCGCGCAATAGCGGGGGGTCGAACACCGGGGAGCTGTTTTTT
>-|-|TRBJ1-2|TRBV20-1
CQWEGSYTF
TGCCAATGGGAGGGAAGCTACACCTTC
>-|TRBD2|TRBJ2-1|TRBV27
CASHRTSGGPSYNEQFF
TGTGCCAGCCACCGGACTAGCGGGGGGCCCTCCTACAATGAGCAGTTCTTC
>-|TRBD2|TRBJ2-1|TRBV11-3
CASSLEVASGYNEQFF
TGTGCCAGCAGCTTAGAGGTCGCTAGCGGCTACAATGAGCAGTTCTTC
>once|TRBD1|TRBJ2-3|TRBV5-1
CATKDRSYTDTQYF
TGCGCCACCAAGGACAGGTCCTACACAGATACGCAGTATTTT
>-|-|TRBJ1-2|TRBV28
CASSPRTVGYTF
TGTGCCAGCAGTCCGAGGACAGTTGGCTACACCTTC
>-|-|TRBJ1-1|TRBV3-1/TRBV3-2
CASSPLTGRGTEAFF
TGTGCCAGCAGCCCCCTGACCGGACGGGGCACTGAAGCTTTCTTT
>-|-|TRBJ1-3|TRBV4-1
CASSAHPGSPGNTIYF
TGCGCCAGCAGCGCGCATCCGGGGTCCCCTGGAAACACCATATATTTT
>-|-|TRBJ1-2|TRBV28
CASSLAGGPTYGYTF
TGTGCCAGCAGTTTAGCGGGGGGACCTACCTATGGCTACACCTTC
>-|TRBD1|TRBJ2-1|TRBV10-3
CATQPAGQGYNEQFF
TGTGCCACACAACCCGCGGGACAGGGCTACAATGAGCAGTTCTTC
>-|TRBD1|TRBJ1-1|TRBV6-4
CASSPRGGQGGTEAFF
TGTGCCAGCAGTCCGCGCGGTGGACAGGGAGGTACTGAAGCTTTCTTT
>-|TRBD1|TRBJ2-1|TRBV11-3
CASSSPGQANNEQFF
TGTGCCAGCAGCTCCCCGGGACAGGCTAACAATGAGCAGTTCTTC
>-|TRBD1|TRBJ1-4|TRBV7-3
CASSLTGNEKLFF
TGTGCCAGCAGCTTGACAGGGAATGAAAAACTGTTTTTT
>-|-|TRBJ1-1|TRBV6-5
CATSKLGPVEAFF
TGTGCCACTTCGAAGTTGGGGCCAGTTGAAGCTTTCTTT
>-|TRBD2|TRBJ2-1|TRBV3-1/TRBV3-2
CASSQERSGRQNEQFF
TGTGCCAGCAGCCAAGAACGTAGCGGGAGGCAAAATGAGCAGTTCTTC
>-|-|TRBJ1-4|TRBV7-2
CASSLAGRGRNEKLFF
TGTGCCAGCAGCTTAGCCGGGAGAGGAAGGAATGAAAAACTGTTTTTT
>-|-|TRBJ1-2|TRBV19
CASSLSGGRNYGYTF
TGTGCCAGTTCTTTATCCGGGGGTCGGAACTATGGCTACACCTTC
>-|-|TRBJ1-1|TRBV28
CASSVPGLEAFF
TGTGCCAGCAGTGTTCCGGGACTTGAAGCTTTCTTT
>-|TRBD1|TRBJ2-1|TRBV27
CASSWFGDRGNEQFF
TGTGCCAGCAGTTGGTTCGGGGACAGGGGTAATGAGCAGTTCTTC
>-|TRBD2|TRBJ2-1|TRBV5-1
CASSWVLAGGGEQFF
TGCGCCAGCAGCTGGGTACTAGCGGGAGGTGGTGAGCAGTTCTTC
>-|TRBD1|TRBJ1-6|TRBV6-6
CASRPQGAGSPLHF
TGTGCCAGCAGACCTCAGGGGGCCGGGTCACCCCTCCACTTT
>-|-|TRBJ1-4|TRBV5-1
CASSFGNSLTNEKLFF
TGCGCCAGCAGCTTCGGAAACAGCTTAACTAATGAAAAACTGTTTTTT
>-|TRBD2|TRBJ2-2|TRBV4-3
CASSQARLASNTGELFF
TGCGCCAGCAGCCAAGCCCGACTAGCGTCGAACACCGGGGAGCTGTTTTTT
>-|TRBD1|TRBJ1-5|TRBV28
CASSLTGDGNQPQHF
TGTGCCAGCAGTTTAACAGGGGACGGCAATCAGCCCCAGCATTTT
>-|TRBD1|TRBJ2-7|TRBV7-9
CASSLAVDRDTTYEQYF
TGTGCCAGCAGCTTAGCGGTTGACAGGGACACAACTTACGAGCAGTACTTC
>once|TRBD2|TRBJ2-7|TRBV4-2
CASSQGGLGASEQYF
TGTGCCAGCAGCCAAGGGGGACTAGGGGCCTCCGAGCAGTACTTC
>-|-|TRBJ2-1|TRBV5-1
CASSLFPGRNEQFF
TGCGCCAGCAGCTTGTTTCCGGGTAGGAATGAGCAGTTCTTC
>once|-|TRBJ1-5|TRBV19
CASKSGYDQPQHF
TGTGCCAGTAAATCGGGGTATGATCAGCCCCAGCATTTT
>-|TRBD1|TRBJ1-1|TRBV10-3
CAIRRTGPDSMNTEAFF
TGTGCCATCAGGAGGACAGGGCCCGATTCCATGAACACTGAAGCTTTCTTT
>-|TRBD1|TRBJ1-1|TRBV28
CASSLGRRGRTEAFF
TGTGCCAGCAGTCTGGGCCGCAGGGGGCGAACTGAAGCTTTCTTT
>-|TRBD2|TRBJ2-2|TRBV2
CASSGGLAGGQWGGELFF
TGTGCCAGCAGTGGTGGACTAGCGGGAGGGCAGTGGGGCGGGGAGCTGTTTTTT
>-|-|TRBJ1-2|TRBV30
CAWSPTPHPGGYTF
TGTGCCTGGAGTCCCACACCCCACCCGGGAGGCTACACCTTC
>-|-|TRBJ1-2|TRBV12-3/TRBV12-4
CASRMDRNYGYTF
TGTGCCAGCAGAATGGACAGAAACTATGGCTACACCTTC
>-|TRBD1|TRBJ1-2|TRBV9
CASSVGMGQGVDGYTF
TGTGCCAGCAGCGTAGGAATGGGACAGGGGGTCGATGGCTACACCTTC
>-|TRBD2|TRBJ2-3|TRBV18
CASSPQRGGTDTQYF
TGTGCCAGCTCACCTCAGCGGGGGGGCACAGATACGCAGTATTTT
>-|-|TRBJ2-2|TRBV7-3
CASSLEGTGELFF
TGTGCCAGCAGCTTGGAGGGCACCGGGGAGCTGTTTTTT
>-|-|TRBJ2-3|TRBV4-3
CASSPKSYTDTQYF
TGCGCCAGCAGCCCGAAGTCCTACACAGATACGCAGTATTTT
>-|TRBD2|TRBJ2-3|TRBV5-1
CASSLTSGGPSTRTDTQYF
TGCGCCAGCAGCCTAACTAGCGGGGGCCCCAGTACGCGCACAGATACGCAGTATTTT
>-|-|TRBJ2-7|TRBV6-5
CASSYPLAGSYEQYF
TGTGCCAGCAGTTACCCCCTTGCGGGGTCCTACGAGCAGTACTTC
>-|TRBD1|TRBJ1-3|TRBV24-1
CATPPGGSSGNTIYF
TGTGCCACCCCGCCAGGGGGATCCTCTGGAAACACCATATATTTT
>-|-|TRBJ2-1|TRBV7-2
CASSLFAGYNEQFF
TGTGCCAGCAGCTTATTCGCGGGTTACAATGAGCAGTTCTTC
>-|TRBD2|TRBJ2-7|TRBV12-3/TRBV12-4
CASSLGLAHKQYF
TGTGCCAGCAGTTTGGGACTAGCCCACAAGCAGTACTTC
>-|TRBD1|TRBJ2-7|TRBV6-2/TRBV6-3
CASSYPDRAYEQYF
TGTGCCAGCAGTTACCCGGACAGGGCCTACGAGCAGTACTTC
>-|-|TRBJ1-1|TRBV5-5
CASGESRGVGNTEAFF
TGTGCCAGCGGAGAATCCAGGGGAGTCGGGAACACTGAAGCTTTCTTT